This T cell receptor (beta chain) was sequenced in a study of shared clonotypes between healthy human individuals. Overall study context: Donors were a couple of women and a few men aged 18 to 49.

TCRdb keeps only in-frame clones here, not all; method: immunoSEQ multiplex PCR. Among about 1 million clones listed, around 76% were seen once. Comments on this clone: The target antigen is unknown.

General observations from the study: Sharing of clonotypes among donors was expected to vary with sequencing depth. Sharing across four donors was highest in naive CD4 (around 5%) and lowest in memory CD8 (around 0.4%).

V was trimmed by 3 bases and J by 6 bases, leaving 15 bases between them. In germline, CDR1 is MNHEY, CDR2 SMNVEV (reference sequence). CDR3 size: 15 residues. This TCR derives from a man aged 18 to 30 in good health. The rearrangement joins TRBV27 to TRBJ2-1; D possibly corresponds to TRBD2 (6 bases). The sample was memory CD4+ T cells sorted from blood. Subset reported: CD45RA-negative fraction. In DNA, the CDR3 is TGTGCCAGCAGTTTTAGTGGGGGGATGGCCAATGAGCAGTTCTTC. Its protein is CASSFSGGMANEQFF.